This T cell receptor beta chain derives from a study of T cell responses to AZD1222 COVID-19 vaccine. The table came from immunoSEQ multiplex PCR; TCRdb's copy has only in-frame clones and leaves some out. The data contain some 180,000 clones, approximately 89% of them singletons. Looked up from germline, CDR1 is KGHSH and CDR2 is LQKENI. This CDR3 is built from 15 residues. The V end was cut by 2 bases, the J end by 1 base, with 9 bases between. Timing groups of about 4 and about 12 weeks for second doses were pooled. This sequence joins TRBV18 and TRBJ1-3; weak D call: TRBD1 (6 bases). Sequencing used peripheral blood, obtained 28 days after the second AZD1222 dose. This sequence originates from an adult who received the AZD1222 COVID-19 vaccine. The CDR3 protein is CASSPYTGSGNTIYF. The CDR3 nucleotides are TGTGCCAGCTCACCATACACAGGGTCTGGAAACACCATATATTTT.